The 29 T cell receptor beta chains presented below share a single source sample, sequenced in a study of cytomegalovirus exposure and HLA in healthy donors. The repertoire was sequenced with immunoSEQ multiplex PCR; TCRdb's copy has only in-frame clones and lacks some. The table shows 250,000 or so clones, with around nine tenths occurring only once. The sample consisted of PBMCs. The receptor set was obtained from a man in his late teens or twenties in good health and CMV-seronegative.

The V and J genes are TRBV19 and TRBJ2-2; 8 nucleotides agree with TRBD2. The CDR3 sequence is 13 residues long. J was trimmed by 7 bases and V by 7 bases; bases with no gene match: 5. Germline CDR1 reads LNHDA; CDR2 reads SQIVND (reference sequence). The CDR3 protein is CASKPGLVGELFF. The CDR3 DNA is TGTGCCAGTAAACCGGGACTAGTCGGGGAGCTGTTTTTT. The whole variable domain, filled in from reference TRBV19 and TRBJ2-2, reads DGGITQSPKYLFRKEGQNVTLSCEQNLNHDAMYWYRQDPGQGLRLIYYSQIVNDFQKGDIAEGYSVSREKKESFPLTVTSAQKNPTAFYLCASKPGLVGELFFGEGSRLTVL.

V is TRBV27 and J is TRBJ2-7; 11 nucleotides match TRBD1. V was pared by 6 bases and J by 3 bases, with 7 bases of the junction left unmatched. This CDR3 comprises 15 residues. In germline, CDR1 is MNHEY, CDR2 SMNVEV (reference sequence). Here the CDR3 reads CASRIMGTGGYEQYF. The CDR3, as DNA: TGTGCCAGCAGGATAATGGGGACAGGGGGCTACGAGCAGTACTTC.

The chain has TRBV2 and TRBJ2-1, with 8 bases aligning to TRBD2. V lost 2 bases to trimming and J lost 7 bases; unmatched junction nucleotides: 7. CDR1 is SNHLY, CDR2 FYNNEI, per germline. This CDR3 has 15 residues. The CDR3 DNA is TGTGCCAGCAGTGAATGGAGGACTAGCCCTAATGAGCAGTTCTTC. It translates to CASSEWRTSPNEQFF.

The chain has TRBV4-1 and TRBJ1-1, with a tentative D call TRBD1 (5 bases). This CDR3 contains 17 residues. Germline CDR1 reads MGHRA; CDR2 reads YSYEKL. With 0 bases removed from V and 1 base from J, the gap between germline ends came to 15 bases. CDR3 nucleotides: TGCGCCAGCAGCCAAGAATGGGGCGTTACGGGGAACACTGAAGCTTTCTTT. It is translated as CASSQEWGVTGNTEAFF.

This chain joins TRBV5-4 and TRBJ1-2; a weak D match, TRBD1 (5 bases). The CDR3 covers 14 residues. CDR1 SGHNT and CDR2 YYREEE come from the germline V gene (reference sequence). The V and J ends lost 4 bases and 5 bases respectively, with 15 bases between them. CDR3 sequence reads: CASSQIYDSYGYTF. CDR3 coding DNA: TGTGCCAGCAGCCAAATCTACGACAGTTATGGCTACACCTTC. Using reference TRBV5-4 and TRBJ1-2 for the parts outside the CDR3, the full variable domain is ETGVTQSPTHLIKTRGQQVTLRCSSQSGHNTVSWYQQALGQGPQFIFQYYREEENGRGNFPPRFSGLQFPNYSSELNVNALELDDSALYLCASSQIYDSYGYTFGSGTRLTVV.

The CDR3 nucleotides read TGTGCCAGCAGCTTAGAGGCGGGGGACAGGGGGCCGGTCGAGCAGTACTTC. It is translated as CASSLEAGDRGPVEQYF. V and J are TRBV7-6 and TRBJ2-7, with 12 positions matching TRBD1. The CDR3 sequence is 17 residues long. CDR1 and CDR2 (germline): SGHVS, FNYEAQ. V was clipped by 1 base and J by 6 bases; unmatched bases: 10.

This clone turned up a few times. The rearrangement links TRBV7-3 to TRBJ2-2, with D perhaps matching TRBD2 (6 bases). The CDR3 sequence is 13 residues long. The germline V gene has CDR1 SGHTA and CDR2 FQGTGA. The V and J ends lost 3 bases and 6 bases respectively, with 8 bases between them. CDR3 region: CASSLAGPGELFF. DNA of the CDR3: TGTGCCAGCAGCTTGGCGGGACCCGGGGAGCTGTTTTTT.

V is TRBV6-6 and J is TRBJ2-1; 9 bases agree with TRBD2. CDR1 is MNHNY and CDR2 is SVGAGI in the germline V gene (reference sequence). The CDR3 is made up of 15 amino acids. Trimming cost V 0 bases and J 7 bases; bases outside gene matches: 4. The CDR3: CASSYSSGGGNEQFF. Written as DNA, the CDR3 is TGTGCCAGCAGTTACTCTAGCGGGGGTGGGAATGAGCAGTTCTTC.

Only one count was recorded for this clone. V gene TRBV7-9 combines with J gene TRBJ1-2, with 10 bases identical to TRBD1. The CDR3 sequence is 15 residues long. V was pared by 1 base and J by 4 bases, with 3 bases of the junction left unmatched. Germline V lookup: CDR1 SEHNR, CDR2 FQNEAQ (reference sequence). The CDR3 nucleotides are TGTGCCAGCAGCTTAGGGACAGGGGGAGGCTATGGCTACACCTTC. It codes for CASSLGTGGGYGYTF.

This sequence joins TRBV10-2 and TRBJ2-5; TRBD2 agrees at 9 bases. The CDR3 runs to 17 residues. CDR1 WSHSY and CDR2 SAAADI come from the germline V gene. J lost 5 bases, V lost 6 bases, and 16 bases had no gene match. The CDR3 region is CASRDARGGVYVETQYF. The DNA of the CDR3 is TGCGCCAGCAGAGACGCCCGCGGGGGGGTTTATGTCGAGACCCAGTACTTC.

J is TRBJ2-3 and V is TRBV6-4; 8 nucleotides line up with TRBD2. The ends lost 8 bases at V and 2 bases at J; junction bases unmatched: 9. The CDR3 loop spans 15 amino acids. Germline V gene lookup returns CDR1 MRHNA and CDR2 SNTAGT. The CDR3 sequence: CASAVAGTFTDTQYF. In DNA form, the CDR3 reads TGTGCCAGCGCGGTAGCGGGAACATTCACAGATACGCAGTATTTT.

The rearrangement uses TRBV5-1 and TRBJ2-3, with D maybe TRBD1 (6 bases). The CDR3 totals 16 residues. V lost 0 bases, J lost 2 bases, and 13 bases lay in between. Germline lookup yields CDR1 SGHRS and CDR2 YFSETQ. CDR3 sequence reads: CASSLDGGGDTDTQYF. CDR3 bases: TGCGCCAGCAGCTTGGACGGTGGGGGCGACACAGATACGCAGTATTTT.

The rearrangement links TRBV30 to TRBJ2-2, with D tentatively TRBD1 (5 bases). The CDR3 totals 14 residues. Deletions cut 2 bases from V and 4 bases from J, with 11 bases between. Per the germline V gene, CDR1 is GTSNPN and CDR2 is SVGIG (reference sequence). The CDR3 DNA sequence: TGTGCCTGGAGTAAGGGGATTGGCACCGGGGAGCTGTTTTTT. It is translated as CAWSKGIGTGELFF.

This chain connects TRBV5-4 to TRBJ1-2, with D perhaps matching TRBD1 (5 bases). CDR1 is SGHNT and CDR2 is YYREEE in the germline V gene (reference sequence). The germline V and J ends were trimmed by 1 base and 5 bases, with 9 bases remaining between them. The CDR3 loop spans 13 amino acids. This CDR3 reads CASSLPRQYGYTF. DNA of the CDR3: TGTGCCAGCAGCTTGCCGAGACAGTATGGCTACACCTTC.

The CDR3 region has the DNA TGTGCCTGGACAAGGCTAGCGGGAAAAGATACGCAGTATTTT. It translates to CAWTRLAGKDTQYF. The chain combines TRBV30 with TRBJ2-3; 9 bases are a match to TRBD2. V was pared by 4 bases and J by 5 bases, with 7 bases of the junction left unmatched. Germline V gene data show CDR1 as GTSNPN and CDR2 as SVGIG (reference sequence). The CDR3 is 14 residues long.

This clone turned up a few times. The V and J genes are TRBV10-2 and TRBJ1-5; D call uncertain. Germline loops: CDR1 WSHSY, CDR2 SAAADI. V shed 5 bases and J shed 2 bases, with 10 bases lying between them. The CDR3 has 14 residues. Written as DNA, the CDR3 is TGCGCCAGCAGTTCTACAGCCGGCAATCAGCCCCAGCATTTT. Its translation is CASSSTAGNQPQHF.

CDR3 coding DNA: TGTGCCTGGAGTCGCGGGAGGGATGGTATGAGCACAGATACGCAGTATTTT. It yields the protein CAWSRGRDGMSTDTQYF. The J gene is TRBJ2-3, the V gene TRBV30, with 9 nucleotides matching TRBD2. CDR1 GTSNPN and CDR2 SVGIG come from the germline V gene (reference sequence). V lost 2 bases, J lost 0 bases, and 9 bases stayed unmatched. The CDR3 totals 17 residues. Combining the CDR3 with reference TRBV30 and TRBJ2-3 gives the whole variable domain SQTIHQWPATLVQPVGSPLSLECTVEGTSNPNLYWYRQAAGRGLQLLFYSVGIGQISSEVPQNLSASRPQDRQFILSSKKLLLSDSGFYLCAWSRGRDGMSTDTQYFGPGTRLTVL.

The chain recombines TRBV6-5 with TRBJ2-5; possible D gene TRBD2, 5 bases. The germline V and J ends were trimmed by 3 bases and 3 bases, with 11 bases remaining between them. The CDR3 covers 14 residues. The V gene's germline CDR1 is MNHEY and CDR2 SVGAGI. The CDR3 coding sequence is TGTGCCAGCAGTTATCAGAGAGGGAAAGAGACCCAGTACTTC. Translation gives CASSYQRGKETQYF.

V gene TRBV9 combines with J gene TRBJ2-7; 10 bases line up with TRBD1. Losses at the gene ends were 4 bases for V and 4 bases for J; bases not matched to a gene: 11. The CDR3 has 16 amino acids. Germline V lookup: CDR1 SGDLS, CDR2 YYNGEE. For the CDR3, the DNA is TGTGCCAGCAGCCCCCGGGGTGGGACAGGGGAATACGAGCAGTACTTC. It encodes CASSPRGGTGEYEQYF. The full variable domain, in which reference TRBV9 and TRBJ2-7 provide the parts outside the CDR3, is DSGVTQTPKHLITATGQRVTLRCSPRSGDLSVYWYQQSLDQGLQFLIQYYNGEERAKGNILERFSAQQFPDLHSELNLSSLELGDSALYFCASSPRGGTGEYEQYFGPGTRLTVT.

CDR3 nucleotides: TGTGCCAGTAGTACGGGACAGGGGGGTCCCTATGGCTACACCTTC. The encoded protein is CASSTGQGGPYGYTF. The chain employs TRBV19 and TRBJ1-2, with 11 nucleotides matching TRBD1. V trimming: 4 bases; J trimming: 4 bases; junction bases outside the gene matches: 5. The germline CDR1 and CDR2 sequences are LNHDA and SQIVND (reference sequence). This CDR3 contains 15 residues.

V usage is TRBV9 and J usage is TRBJ2-3, with D hard to call. The germline gives CDR1 SGDLS, CDR2 YYNGEE. This CDR3 is 14 amino acids long. The ends were cut back, 0 bases at V and 0 bases at J, with 5 bases in the middle. CDR3 residues: CASSVATSTDTQYF. Written as DNA, the CDR3 is TGTGCCAGCAGCGTAGCTACGAGCACAGATACGCAGTATTTT.

The chain links TRBV18 to TRBJ1-6; perhaps TRBD1 as D (5 bases). From germline, CDR1 is KGHSH and CDR2 LQKENI. V was shortened by 2 bases and J by 10 bases, with 15 bases between the two germline ends. The CDR3 consists of 15 residues. The CDR3 coding sequence is TGTGCCAGCTCACCAAACCCCGGGGGAGGATCACCCCTCCACTTT. Residues: CASSPNPGGGSPLHF.

J is TRBJ2-3 and V is TRBV28; 10 positions match TRBD1. Germline values: CDR1 MDHEN, CDR2 SYDVKM. Trimming at V came to 5 bases and at J to 6 bases, leaving 14 bases not matched to a gene. The CDR3 has 17 residues. The CDR3 is CASSPPGGDRGGDTQYF. The CDR3 DNA reads as TGTGCCAGCAGTCCCCCCGGGGGGGACAGGGGAGGGGATACGCAGTATTTT.

The chain carries TRBV27 and TRBJ1-4, with D perhaps matching TRBD1 (6 bases). The germline gives CDR1 MNHEY, CDR2 SMNVEV (reference sequence). This CDR3 spans 14 amino acids. Between the trimmed V and J ends, which lost 3 bases and 8 bases, there was a span of 13 bases. CDR3 residues: CASSFGFQGEKLFF. For the CDR3, the DNA is TGTGCCAGCAGTTTTGGCTTTCAGGGGGAAAAACTGTTTTTT. The whole variable domain, filled in from reference TRBV27 and TRBJ1-4, reads EAQVTQNPRYLITVTGKKLTVTCSQNMNHEYMSWYRQDPGLGLRQIYYSMNVEVTDKGDVPEGYKVSRKEKRNFPLILESPSPNQTSLYFCASSFGFQGEKLFFGSGTQLSVL.

The rearrangement joins TRBV4-3 to TRBJ1-2; perhaps TRBD1 as D (5 bases). In germline, CDR1 is LGHNA, CDR2 YSLEER. The CDR3 spans 15 residues. V gave up 1 base and J gave up 2 bases, with 11 bases separating them. CDR3 protein: CASSQVHQGNYGYTF. The CDR3, as DNA: TGCGCCAGCAGCCAAGTCCATCAGGGAAACTATGGCTACACCTTC.

The V call is TRBV5-1, the J call TRBJ2-1; a possible D gene is TRBD2 (5 bases). Germline CDR1 reads SGHRS; CDR2 reads YFSETQ. The germline V and J ends were trimmed by 1 base and 6 bases, with 14 bases remaining between them. CDR3 size: 15 residues. For the CDR3, the DNA is TGCGCCAGCAGCTTGATTCTAGCCCCAACCAATGAGCAGTTCTTC. This codes for CASSLILAPTNEQFF. Together with reference TRBV5-1 and TRBJ2-1, the CDR3 gives the full variable domain: KAGVTQTPRYLIKTRGQQVTLSCSPISGHRSVSWYQQTPGQGLQFLFEYFSETQRNKGNFPGRFSGRQFSNSRSEMNVSTLELGDSALYLCASSLILAPTNEQFFGPGTRLTVL.

The chain joins TRBV5-6 to TRBJ2-5; 13 bases are a match to TRBD2. CDR1 and CDR2 from the germline V gene are SGHDT and YYEEEE. V gave up 4 bases and J gave up 2 bases; unmatched junction bases: 5. The CDR3 runs 16 residues. CDR3 protein: CASSLGLAGVQETQYF. The CDR3 DNA is TGTGCCAGCAGCCTAGGACTAGCGGGAGTACAAGAGACCCAGTACTTC.

V gene TRBV18 combines with J gene TRBJ2-7; 9 bases line up with TRBD1. V lost 1 base to trimming and J lost 1 base; unmatched junction nucleotides: 2. This CDR3 has 15 residues. The germline V gene encodes CDR1 KGHSH and CDR2 LQKENI. The CDR3 sequence: CASSPRGQGSYEQYF. The CDR3 nucleotides read TGTGCCAGCTCACCACGGGGACAGGGATCCTACGAGCAGTACTTC.

V usage is TRBV30 and J usage is TRBJ1-6; tentative D call: TRBD1 (5 bases). CDR1 is GTSNPN and CDR2 is SVGIG in the germline V gene (reference sequence). Trimming pared 5 bases from V and 3 bases from J, leaving 8 bases between. The CDR3 runs 13 residues. The CDR3 DNA is TGTGCCTGGGCGGGGGACTATAATTCACCCCTCCACTTT. This encodes CAWAGDYNSPLHF.